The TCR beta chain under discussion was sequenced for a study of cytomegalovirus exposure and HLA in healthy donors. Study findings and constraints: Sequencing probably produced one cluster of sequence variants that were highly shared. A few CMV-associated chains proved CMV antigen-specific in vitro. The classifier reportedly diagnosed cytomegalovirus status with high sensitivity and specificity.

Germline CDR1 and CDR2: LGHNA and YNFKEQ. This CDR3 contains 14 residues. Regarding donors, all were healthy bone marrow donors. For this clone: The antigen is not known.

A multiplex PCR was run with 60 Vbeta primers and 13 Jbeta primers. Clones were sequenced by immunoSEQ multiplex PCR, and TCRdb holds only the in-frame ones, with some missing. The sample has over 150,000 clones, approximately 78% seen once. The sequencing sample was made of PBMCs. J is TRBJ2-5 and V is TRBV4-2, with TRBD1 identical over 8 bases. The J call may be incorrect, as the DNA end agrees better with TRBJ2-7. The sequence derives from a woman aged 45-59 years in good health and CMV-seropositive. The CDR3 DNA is TGTGCCAGCAGCCCCGGACAGGGAATCTACGAGCAGTACTTC. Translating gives CASSPGQGIYEQYF.